These T cell receptor beta chains were read from a single sample in a study of cytomegalovirus exposure and HLA in healthy donors. Clones were read by immunoSEQ multiplex PCR, and TCRdb kept only the in-frame ones, dropping some. The sample includes roughly 130,000 clones, roughly 80% seen only once; the top ten take over 2.5%. The sequenced sample was PBMCs. The source is a male donor in good health and CMV-seronegative. CDR3s include the opening cysteine and the closing phenylalanine or tryptophan. The D gene is left open where the match is weak. Rows may omit the clone size; those that give it use once, few, many or a size class.

TRBJ2-7 | TRBV9 | once | . | TGTGCCAGCACCCCTCCATCCAACAACCACGAGCAGTACTTC | CASTPPSNNHEQYF
TRBJ1-2 | TRBV9 | few | . | TGTGCCAGCAGCGTAGGGCCCTATGGCTACACCTTC | CASSVGPYGYTF
TRBJ1-4 | TRBV18 | . | TRBD1 | TGTGCCAGCTCAGGGACAGCAACTAATGAAAAACTGTTTTTT | CASSGTATNEKLFF
TRBJ2-2 | TRBV5-1 | . | TRBD2 | TGCGCCAGCAGCCTGGAGGCTAGCGGCACCGGGGAGCTGTTTTTT | CASSLEASGTGELFF
TRBJ2-7 | TRBV2 | . | . | TGTGCCAGCACCCGGAGACCCGTGGTCGAGCAGTACTTC | CASTRRPVVEQYF
TRBJ1-2 | TRBV5-1 | . | . | TGCGCCAGCAGCCTTGGACAGACCCTCTATGGCTACACCTTC | CASSLGQTLYGYTF
TRBJ2-2 | TRBV5-4 | . | TRBD1 | TGTGCCAGCAGCTTGGAGAGGGGGCAGGGCGGGGAGCTGTTTTTT | CASSLERGQGGELFF
TRBJ2-7 | TRBV30 | . | TRBD1 | TGTGCCTGGAGTGTTTGGGAGGACAGGGGCTACGAGCAGTACTTC | CAWSVWEDRGYEQYF
TRBJ2-7 | TRBV27 | . | . | TGTGCCAGCAGTCCCCCCGAGGGCGAGCAGTACTTC | CASSPPEGEQYF
TRBJ2-1 | TRBV7-9 | . | . | TGTGCCAGCAGCAGACCGGGACAAGCATACAATGAGCAGTTCTTC | CASSRPGQAYNEQFF
TRBJ1-6 | TRBV5-5 | . | . | TGTGCCAGCAGCTTTTCTAATACTCGGGATTCACCCCTCCACTTT | CASSFSNTRDSPLHF
TRBJ1-1 | TRBV5-5 | . | . | TGTGCCAGCAGCTCCGGGGGGCGTGAAGCTTTCTTT | CASSSGGREAFF
TRBJ2-1 | TRBV5-4 | . | . | TGTGCCAGCAGCTTCTTCGGGGGCTCCTACAATGAGCAGTTCTTC | CASSFFGGSYNEQFF
TRBJ1-1 | TRBV6-1 | . | . | TGTGCCAGCAGTGAAGGTCGCTTCCTATCAAGCATGAACACTGAAGCTTTCTTT | CASSEGRFLSSMNTEAFF
TRBJ1-3 | TRBV10-3 | . | . | TGTGCCATCAGGGCCTGGGGAAACACCATATATTTT | CAIRAWGNTIYF
TRBJ2-7 | TRBV6-6 | . | . | TGTGCCAGCAGTACAGGGGGGGTCGAGCAGTACTTC | CASSTGGVEQYF
TRBJ1-1 | TRBV30 | . | . | TGTGCCTGGAGAGCCCTGGGGGACACCACTGAAGCTTTCTTT | CAWRALGDTTEAFF
TRBJ1-2 | TRBV7-9 | once | TRBD1 | TGTGCCAGCAGCTTAATAAATACAGGGACAGCAACTTCCTATGGCTACACCTTC | CASSLINTGTATSYGYTF
TRBJ2-2 | TRBV14 | . | . | TGTGCCAGCAGCCAAACGCGAGACACCGGGGAGCTGTTTTTT | CASSQTRDTGELFF
TRBJ2-7 | TRBV7-9 | few | TRBD1 | TGTGCCAGCAGCACCCGGGACAGTAAGTTCGAGCAGTACTTC | CASSTRDSKFEQYF
TRBJ2-7 | TRBV6-1 | . | TRBD1 | TGTGCCAGCAGTAGACCGGGACAGGGGACCTACGAGCAGTACTTC | CASSRPGQGTYEQYF
TRBJ2-7 | TRBV5-4 | . | . | TGTGCCAGCAGCTTGGATGGGCGATACGAGCAGTACTTC | CASSLDGRYEQYF
TRBJ2-1 | TRBV14 | . | . | TGTGCCAGCAGCCAAGATCCCCCGGGGAGGGGGGAGCAGTTCTTC | CASSQDPPGRGEQFF
TRBJ1-3 | TRBV7-2 | . | . | TGTGCCAGCAGCTTAGCGCTGGGGTCCGGGAGGGGGACCATATATTTT | CASSLALGSGRGTIYF
TRBJ2-1 | TRBV6-1 | . | . | TGTGCCAGCAGTGAGGGGGACTCCTACACTATCCAGTTCTTC | CASSEGDSYTIQFF
TRBJ2-4 | TRBV7-2 | . | TRBD2 | TGTGCCAGCAGCCCCCCGGGACTAGCCAAAAACAGTCAGTACTTC | CASSPPGLAKNSQYF
TRBJ1-3 | TRBV10-3 | . | TRBD1 | TGTGCCATCAGTGACCCCGGGACAGGGGTGGGAAACACCATATATTTT | CAISDPGTGVGNTIYF
TRBJ1-3 | TRBV19 | once | . | TGTGCCAGTAGGTCAGGAATCCCTGGAAACACCATATATTTT | CASRSGIPGNTIYF
TRBJ1-6 | TRBV30 | . | . | TGTGCCTGCCAACAGGGTTATAATTCACCCCTCCACTTT | CACQQGYNSPLHF
TRBJ1-1 | TRBV5-4 | . | . | TGTGCCAGCAGCTCCACAGCACTTAACACTGAAGCTTTCTTT | CASSSTALNTEAFF
TRBJ1-2 | TRBV5-4 | . | . | TGTGCCAGCAGCTTGTCTCGACAGACTTTCTATGGCTACACCTTC | CASSLSRQTFYGYTF
TRBJ1-1 | TRBV15 | . | TRBD1 | TGTGCCACCAGCAGGTATTTAGGGACAGTGAACACTGAAGCTTTCTTT | CATSRYLGTVNTEAFF
TRBJ2-5 | TRBV4-3 | . | TRBD2 | TGCGCCAGCAGCCCGACTCTAGCGGGGGGTTACCAAGAGACCCAGTACTTC | CASSPTLAGGYQETQYF
TRBJ1-1 | TRBV2 | . | . | TGTGCCAGCCTTATCGAAACGGGAACTGAAGCTTTCTTT | CASLIETGTEAFF
TRBJ2-5 | TRBV18 | . | . | TGTGCCAGCTCACCAAACAGGGAAGAGACCCAGTACTTC | CASSPNREETQYF
TRBJ2-7 | TRBV5-1 | . | . | TGCGCCAGCAGCTTGGCCATGGGGGCTGGAGCCTACGAGCAGTACTTC | CASSLAMGAGAYEQYF
TRBJ2-2 | TRBV9 | . | TRBD2 | TGTGCCAGCAGCGGGACTAGCGGGGGGGCAGTTTCCGGGGAGCTGTTTTTT | CASSGTSGGAVSGELFF
TRBJ1-1 | TRBV28 | once | TRBD1 | TGTGCCAGCAGGCCCCCTGGGACAGTGGGTGAAGCTTTCTTT | CASRPPGTVGEAFF
TRBJ1-2 | TRBV6-1 | . | TRBD1 | TGTGCCAGCAGTGACCCAATCCTGAGACAGGGGTCTAACTATGGCTACACCTTC | CASSDPILRQGSNYGYTF
TRBJ2-7 | TRBV6-4 | . | TRBD1 | TGTGCCAGCAGCCCGACAGGGGTATCCTACGAGCAGTACTTC | CASSPTGVSYEQYF
TRBJ2-3 | TRBV6-5 | . | . | TGTGCCAGCAGCTGGGGGGTTTCAGATACGCAGTATTTT | CASSWGVSDTQYF
TRBJ2-1 | TRBV10-3 | few | . | TGTGCCATCAGTGAGTCACATGATACCTACAATGAGCAGTTCTTC | CAISESHDTYNEQFF
TRBJ1-1 | TRBV2 | . | . | TGTGCCAGCCGCGGCCTTTGGGAGACTGAAGCTTTCTTT | CASRGLWETEAFF
TRBJ2-7 | TRBV7-9 | . | . | TGTGCCAGCAGCTTCCGGGAGACCTACGAGCAGTACTTC | CASSFRETYEQYF
TRBJ2-7 | TRBV5-1 | . | TRBD1 | TGCGCCAGCAGCTACGGGACAGGGTTAAGCACCTACGAGCAGTACTTC | CASSYGTGLSTYEQYF
TRBJ2-7 | TRBV2 | once | . | TGTGCCAGCTCCGGGCGGGGAGAAGAGCAGTACTTC | CASSGRGEEQYF